This T cell receptor beta chain appears in the sequencing data of a study of blood T cells in healthy people across ages. General study points: Diversity of TCR beta correlated strongly with naive T cell percentage.

Then a second PCR, running about 6 to 12 cycles, was carried out with a sample-barcoded 5' primer and a J-beta primer mix. CDR3-containing paired-end reads numbering at least 2.5 million came from each sample. TCRdb reanalysed the 5' RACE reads using MiXCR and keeps one entry per CDR3 protein. Of 1.5 million to 2 million distinct CDR3 sequences in the sample, roughly 28% were seen once. Trimming cost V 5 bases and J 6 bases; bases outside gene matches: 10. This CDR3 spans 16 amino acids. Germline V lookup: CDR1 LNHNV, CDR2 YYDKDF (reference sequence). This clonotype has a handful of counts. What it binds is not known. This sequence may be a read error, since a much larger clone differs from it by one base. Caucasian, healthy and from Russia, the donors were aged between 6 and 90. The total RNA that was extracted per sample amounted to at least 5 micrograms.

The gene calls are TRBV15 and TRBJ2-1, with 10 bases matching TRBD1. The clonotype was recovered from a woman in her twenties or thirties in good health. Specimen: blood. CDR3 residues: CATSRKRDRGRNEQFF. CDR3 in DNA: TGTGCCACCAGCCGGAAGAGGGACAGGGGACGCAATGAGCAGTTCTTC.